A single TCR beta chain is shown here with its context. CDR3 length: 15 residues. Germline loops: CDR1 SGDLS, CDR2 YYNGEE. After removal of 4 bases from V and 1 base from J, the junction contained 7 bases not matched to a gene. This sample was taken from a study of blood T cell repertoires in COVID-19. Study at large: Italy, Spain and the United States were the sources of the convalescent and acute COVID-19 samples. Sources were T cells, B-cell-depleted T cells, or PBMCs; the material itself was cDNA or gDNA.

Generated by immunoSEQ multiplex PCR, the TCRdb table keeps only in-frame clones and is missing some. The sample has some 350,000 clones, roughly 90% seen once; the top ten hold around 3%. The sample consisted of peripheral blood. The chain couples TRBV9 to TRBJ1-1; 7 bases line up with TRBD1. This receptor was taken from a woman in her twenties or thirties with COVID-19, enrolled during active disease. The CDR3 loop reads CASSHDRAGNTEAFF. CDR3 sequence (DNA): TGTGCCAGCAGCCATGACAGGGCGGGGAACACTGAAGCTTTCTTT.